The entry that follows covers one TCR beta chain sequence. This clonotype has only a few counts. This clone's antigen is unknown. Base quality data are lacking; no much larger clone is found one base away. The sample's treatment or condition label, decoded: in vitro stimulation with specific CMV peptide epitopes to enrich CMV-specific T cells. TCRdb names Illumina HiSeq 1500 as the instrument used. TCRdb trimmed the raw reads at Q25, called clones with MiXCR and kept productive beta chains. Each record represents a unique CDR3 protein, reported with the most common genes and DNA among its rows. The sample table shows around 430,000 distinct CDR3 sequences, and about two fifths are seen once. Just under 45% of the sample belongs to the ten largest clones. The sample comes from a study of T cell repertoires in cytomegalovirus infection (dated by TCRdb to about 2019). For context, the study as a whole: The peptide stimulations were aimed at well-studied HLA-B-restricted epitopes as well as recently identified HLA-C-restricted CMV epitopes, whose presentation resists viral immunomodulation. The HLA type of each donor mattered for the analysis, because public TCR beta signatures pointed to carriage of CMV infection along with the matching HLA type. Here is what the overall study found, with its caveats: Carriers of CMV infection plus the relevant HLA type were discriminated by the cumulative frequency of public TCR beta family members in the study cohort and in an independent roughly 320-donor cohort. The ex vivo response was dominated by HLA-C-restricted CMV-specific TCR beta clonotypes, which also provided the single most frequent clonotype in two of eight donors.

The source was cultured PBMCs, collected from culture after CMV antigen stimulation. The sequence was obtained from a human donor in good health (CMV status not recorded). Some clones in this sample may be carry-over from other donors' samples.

The CDR3 is CASNLGGDTQYF. The bases read TGTGCCAGCAACTTGGGGGGGGATACGCAGTATTTT. Here the chain combines TRBV7-2 and TRBJ2-3; TRBD2 lines up with 7 middle nucleotides. CDR1 is given as SGHTA and CDR2 as FQGNSA, both from the germline V gene. V ends up 7 bases short and J 6 bases short, with an unmatched junction base count of 4. Measured from the cysteine to the phenylalanine, the CDR3 is 12 residues long. CDR3 DNA only is kept here, 36 bases in frame from base 1. The entire variable domain, with the stretches around the CDR3 drawn from the reference TRBV7-2 and TRBJ2-3 proteins, is GAGVSQSPSNKVTEKGKDVELRCDPISGHTALYWYRQSLGQGLEFLIYFQGNSAPDKSGLPSDRFSAERTGGSVSTLTIQRTQQEDSAVYLCASNLGGDTQYFGPGTRLTVL.